This passage covers 21 T cell receptor beta chains from one sample sequenced in a study of shared T cell receptors in the human thymus (dated by TCRdb to 2020 to 2023). The library relied on the immunoSEQ multiplex PCR assay. Drawn from immuneACCESS, this table holds only the in-frame rearrangements with V and J called that TCRdb kept. Clones are partly lost; checked studies trace under half to an unresolved V gene and leave the rest unexplained. Recorded for this sample are around 730,000 clones; approximately 85% of them occurred a single time. Around 0.0099% of the sample lies in the top ten. These data also formed part of another study, on human thymus T cells.

The sequencing sample was made of thymocytes. The receptors here all came from a girl under three years old with a congenital heart defect. Donor details come from another sample of the same person, matched by shared clones.

The chain recombines TRBV4-1 with TRBJ1-2; 9 bases fit TRBD1. The CDR3 has 15 amino acids. V was clipped by 0 bases and J by 5 bases; unmatched bases: 4. In germline, CDR1 is MGHRA, CDR2 YSYEKL. CDR3 DNA: TGCGCCAGCAGCCAAGAGCGGACAGGGGCATATGGCTACACCTTC. It specifies CASSQERTGAYGYTF.

This chain links TRBV5-1 with TRBJ1-4, with 7 bases aligning to TRBD1. The germline V gene encodes CDR1 SGHRS and CDR2 YFSETQ. This CDR3 has 14 residues. V shed 4 bases and J 8 bases; nucleotides not matched to a gene: 8. The CDR3 region is CASSAQGVGEKLFF. CDR3 coding DNA: TGCGCCAGCAGCGCCCAGGGGGTGGGCGAAAAACTGTTTTTT.

The chain joins TRBV7-2 to TRBJ1-6, with 8 bases identical to TRBD1. CDR3 length: 20 amino acids. V shed 0 bases, J shed 6 bases, and the junction held 16 bases outside the gene matches. CDR1 is SGHTA, CDR2 FQGNSA, per germline. CDR3 loop: CASSLAGQGGVGPSNSPLHF. The CDR3 DNA reads as TGTGCCAGCAGCTTAGCTGGACAGGGCGGGGTAGGACCCTCTAATTCACCCCTCCACTTT. Using reference TRBV7-2 and TRBJ1-6 for the parts outside the CDR3, the full variable domain is GAGVSQSPSNKVTEKGKDVELRCDPISGHTALYWYRQSLGQGLEFLIYFQGNSAPDKSGLPSDRFSAERTGGSVSTLTIQRTQQEDSAVYLCASSLAGQGGVGPSNSPLHFGNGTRLTVT.

The chain carries TRBV28 and TRBJ2-7, with 8 bases fitting TRBD1. J was trimmed by 5 bases and V by 1 base; bases with no gene match: 7. Germline CDR1 and CDR2: MDHEN and SYDVKM. This CDR3 region has 15 residues. The CDR3 nucleotides are TGTGCCAGCAGTTTATCAAACAGGGGGTATGACGAGCAGTACTTC. Its protein is CASSLSNRGYDEQYF. The entire variable domain, with the rest obtained from reference TRBV28 and TRBJ2-7, is as follows: DVKVTQSSRYLVKRTGEKVFLECVQDMDHENMFWYRQDPGLGLRLIYFSYDVKMKEKGDIPEGYSVSREKKERFSLILESASTNQTSMYLCASSLSNRGYDEQYFGPGTRLTVT.

The V gene is TRBV27, the J gene TRBJ2-1; TRBD1 might be the D (5 bases). CDR1 is MNHEY and CDR2 is SMNVEV in the germline V gene (reference sequence). This CDR3 is 18 amino acids long. V was cut by 3 bases and J by 4 bases, with 22 bases left in between. CDR3 sequence: CASSLRSSVRASYNEQFF. CDR3 nucleotides: TGTGCCAGCAGTTTGCGCTCTTCTGTCAGGGCCTCGTACAATGAGCAGTTCTTC.

This clone appeared a few times. This chain uses TRBV27 with TRBJ2-2; 9 bases are a match to TRBD1. Germline V CDR1 and CDR2: MNHEY, SMNVEV (reference sequence). CDR3 length: 18 residues. The ends lost 4 bases at V and 3 bases at J; junction bases unmatched: 12. The CDR3 region has the DNA TGTGCCAGCAGTTCCGATAACAGGGGGCGGCTGGACACCGGGGAGCTGTTTTTT. Translation: CASSSDNRGRLDTGELFF.

V and J are TRBV6-1 and TRBJ1-2, with D maybe TRBD1 (5 bases). The CDR3 contains 15 residues. V was trimmed by 6 bases and J by 8 bases, leaving 22 bases between them. The germline V gene has CDR1 MNHNS and CDR2 SASEGT. The CDR3 nucleotides read TGTGCCAGCAGCGTTGGGGGGTCGACAGTACAAGGCTACACCTTC. Protein: CASSVGGSTVQGYTF.

The chain combines TRBV30 with TRBJ1-2; no firm D call. The CDR3 consists of 11 residues. Germline V gene sequence: CDR1 GTSNPN, CDR2 SVGIG (reference sequence). The V gene lost 1 base and the J gene lost 4 bases, with 4 bases spanning the gap. CDR3 sequence (DNA): TGTGCCTGGAGTGGGCTCTATGGCTACACCTTC. Translated: CAWSGLYGYTF.

The V call is TRBV7-9, the J call TRBJ1-4; D is perhaps TRBD1 (6 bases). The CDR3 consists of 16 residues. V lost 3 bases, J lost 0 bases, and 11 bases lay in between. Germline V gene data show CDR1 as SEHNR and CDR2 as FQNEAQ (reference sequence). The CDR3 sequence: CASSLYPGATNEKLFF. Written as DNA, the CDR3 is TGTGCCAGCAGCTTGTACCCAGGGGCAACTAATGAAAAACTGTTTTTT.

V usage is TRBV13 and J usage is TRBJ2-3, with D perhaps TRBD1 (6 bases). The germline gives CDR1 PRHDT, CDR2 FYEKMQ (reference sequence). V lost 3 bases, J lost 7 bases, and 29 bases lay in between. The CDR3 runs 19 residues. The CDR3 DNA is TGTGCCAGCAGCTTGGGGTGGGGGCGGGCCCGTCCGGCGCGAAATACGCAGTATTTT. Translation: CASSLGWGRARPARNTQYF.

This chain joins TRBV19 and TRBJ1-5, with TRBD1 matching over 7 bases. The J segment lost 6 bases and the V segment lost 6 bases, leaving 11 bases of the junction unmatched. Germline assignment: CDR1 LNHDA and CDR2 SQIVND (reference sequence). This CDR3 is 15 amino acids long. DNA of the CDR3: TGTGCCAGTAGCATCGACAGGGAATGGGGTCAGCCCCAGCATTTT. Translating gives CASSIDREWGQPQHF.

V and J are TRBV4-1 and TRBJ1-2; possible D gene TRBD1, 5 bases. Trimming removed 1 base from V and 8 bases from J, with 14 bases in between. Per the germline V gene, CDR1 is MGHRA and CDR2 is YSYEKL. The CDR3 contains 14 residues. As DNA, the CDR3 is TGCGCCAGCAGCCAAGGTAGCTGGGGCCGAGGCTACACCTTC. Translating it yields CASSQGSWGRGYTF.

The V and J genes are TRBV5-1 and TRBJ2-1, with D possibly being TRBD1 (6 bases). This CDR3 has 17 amino acids. V gave up 4 bases and J gave up 5 bases, with 22 bases separating them. Germline V lookup: CDR1 SGHRS, CDR2 YFSETQ. DNA of the CDR3: TGCGCCAGCAGCCACAGGGTCCTCGGTAACGATAACAATGAGCAGTTCTTC. This sequence encodes CASSHRVLGNDNNEQFF.

The chain recombines TRBV5-5 with TRBJ1-2, with TRBD1 identical over 9 bases. With V trimmed by 0 bases and J by 4 bases, 10 bases remained unmatched. This CDR3 has 17 residues. Germline V lookup: CDR1 SGHKS, CDR2 YYEKEE (reference sequence). The CDR3 loop is CASSLALRDRDTYGYTF. The CDR3 nucleotides read TGTGCCAGCAGCTTGGCTCTCAGGGACAGGGACACCTATGGCTACACCTTC.

The V call is TRBV4-1, the J call TRBJ1-1; TRBD1 is a possible D gene (5 bases). This CDR3 has 18 amino acids. V lost 0 bases, J lost 1 base, and 18 bases lay in between. Per the germline V gene, CDR1 is MGHRA and CDR2 is YSYEKL. The CDR3 DNA reads TGCGCCAGCAGCCAAGACCTGATCCAGGGTGTGACGAACACTGAAGCTTTCTTT. This encodes CASSQDLIQGVTNTEAFF.

This clone appeared once. The V call is TRBV4-3, the J call TRBJ1-2, with D perhaps matching TRBD1 (6 bases). The CDR3 sequence is 16 residues long. Germline V gene data show CDR1 as LGHNA and CDR2 as YSLEER. Trimming left V 1 base short and J 2 bases short, with 14 bases between. The DNA of the CDR3 is TGCGCCAGCAGCCAAGGGGGGACACTCCGGAACTATGGCTACACCTTC. Amino acid sequence: CASSQGGTLRNYGYTF.

This clone was seen a handful of times. The rearrangement uses TRBV10-2 and TRBJ2-7; a possible D gene is TRBD2 (6 bases). The length of the CDR3 is 16 residues. Germline V gene lookup returns CDR1 WSHSY and CDR2 SAAADI. The ends were cut back, 7 bases at V and 2 bases at J, with 21 bases in the middle. The CDR3 coding sequence is TGCGCCAGCACCAGGTCCAGGGCAAGGAGGGCCTACGAGCAGTACTTC. It specifies CASTRSRARRAYEQYF.

This clone was seen a single time. V is TRBV28 and J is TRBJ1-2, with D possibly matching TRBD1 (6 bases). This CDR3 comprises 15 residues. The germline V gene has CDR1 MDHEN and CDR2 SYDVKM. Trimming cost V 1 base and J 7 bases, with 16 bases left between them. The CDR3 spells CASSLSQGMVLGYTF. The CDR3 nucleotides are TGTGCCAGCAGTTTATCCCAGGGGATGGTACTTGGCTACACCTTC.

The chain recombines TRBV5-1 with TRBJ1-2, with D perhaps TRBD1 (5 bases). The V gene lost 3 bases and the J gene lost 6 bases, with 18 bases spanning the gap. Germline V lookup: CDR1 SGHRS, CDR2 YFSETQ. CDR3 length: 15 residues. CDR3: CASSCPGGTGDGYTF. In DNA, the CDR3 is TGCGCCAGCAGCTGTCCTGGGGGGACTGGCGATGGCTACACCTTC.

The chain joins TRBV7-7 to TRBJ2-3; the D gene is possibly TRBD2 (5 bases). The CDR3 consists of 14 residues. Between the trimmed V and J ends, which lost 1 base and 5 bases, there was a span of 10 bases. Germline CDR1 and CDR2: SSHAT and FNYEAQ (reference sequence). This chain's CDR3 is CASSLGEGEDTQYF. The CDR3 coding sequence is TGTGCCAGCAGCTTAGGAGAGGGAGAAGATACGCAGTATTTT.

The chain uses TRBV15 and TRBJ1-5; 7 nucleotides line up with TRBD1. The CDR3 is 15 amino acids. Germline CDR1 LNHNV, CDR2 YYDKDF (reference sequence). V dropped 5 bases and J dropped 3; count of bases not matched to a gene: 7. CDR3 DNA sequence: TGTGCCACCAGCTGGGGACAGACAATCAATCAGCCCCAGCATTTT. Translated, it gives CATSWGQTINQPQHF.